This TCR beta chain was sequenced during a study of blood T cell repertoires in COVID-19. The V gene lost 2 bases and the J gene lost 5 bases, with 16 bases spanning the gap. Germline CDR1 reads SGHDT; CDR2 reads YYEEEE. The CDR3 covers 15 residues. Some clones are missing from TCRdb's copy, which holds only in-frame ones; the method was immunoSEQ multiplex PCR. The sample has approximately 160,000 clones; approximately 81% are singletons. The sequence derives from a woman aged 50 to 60 who had recovered from COVID-19. Sequenced input: PBMCs or T cells enriched from blood (not recorded which). The chain uses TRBV5-6 and TRBJ1-2; D not resolved. CDR3 loop: CASSFNRGSEYGYTF. CDR3 coding DNA: TGTGCCAGCAGCTTTAATCGGGGATCAGAATATGGCTACACCTTC.